This T cell receptor (beta chain) was found in a study of molecular identifiers for immune sequencing clone quantification. Regarding the study as a whole: Over 97% of CMV-specific effector molecules, but under 1% of naive ones, were in clones above 20 copies. Among 920,000 or so naive cells, as was reported, spiked Jurkat TCR RNA from one cell was detectable.

Sorting isolated naive CD8 T cells as CD8+CD4-CCR7+CD45RA+ events. Of note for this clonotype: What it recognizes is unknown.

Preparation methods for the bulk TCR libraries were those previously described, with listed TCR primers. MiXCR, applied by TCRdb to the PCR reads, yields one record per CDR3 protein. The sample holds about 300,000 distinct CDR3 sequences, about a fifth seen once. Trimming removed 3 bases at V and 1 base at J, with 12 bases between. This CDR3 region has 15 residues. Germline values: CDR1 MNHEY, CDR2 SMNVEV (reference sequence). The genes are TRBV27 and TRBJ1-1, with D perhaps TRBD1 (6 bases). The source material was naive CD8+ T cells from blood, with Jurkat cell RNA spiked in. Stated subset: FACS-sorted CD8+CD4-CCR7+CD45RA+ naive T cells. The sequence was obtained from a human donor in good health. Some libraries in this study had Jurkat cell RNA spiked in. In nucleotides, the CDR3 is TGTGCCAGCAGTTTTAGTGAGACAGGGAACACTGAAGCTTTCTTT. Amino acid sequence: CASSFSETGNTEAFF.